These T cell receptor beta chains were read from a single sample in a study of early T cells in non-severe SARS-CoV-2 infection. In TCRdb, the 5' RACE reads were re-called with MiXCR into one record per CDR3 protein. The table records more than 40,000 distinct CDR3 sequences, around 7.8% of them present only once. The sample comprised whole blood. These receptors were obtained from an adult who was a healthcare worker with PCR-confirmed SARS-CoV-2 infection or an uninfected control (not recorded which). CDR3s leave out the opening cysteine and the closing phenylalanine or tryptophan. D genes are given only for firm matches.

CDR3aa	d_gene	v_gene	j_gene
ASRWFEGQPQH	NA	TRBV6-2/TRBV6-3	TRBJ1-5
ASTQGDEQF	NA	TRBV28	TRBJ2-1
ASSFGGGRFNQPQH	TRBD1	TRBV27	TRBJ1-5
ASSLPGDRSYEQY	NA	TRBV7-2	TRBJ2-7
ASSPLPRGLLGNEQF	NA	TRBV6-5	TRBJ2-1
ASSLRRHRSANTGELF	NA	TRBV28	TRBJ2-2
ASRRRGEFDNSPLH	TRBD1	TRBV19	TRBJ1-6
ASSLAAGYSTDTQY	NA	TRBV7-8	TRBJ2-3
ASRGQGRGFNYGYT	TRBD1	TRBV13	TRBJ1-2
ASSQATGVLSTDTQY	TRBD1	TRBV4-3	TRBJ2-3
ASHRTDLYSNQPQH	NA	TRBV19	TRBJ1-5
ASSLTAGASVTEAF	NA	TRBV28	TRBJ1-1
ATRDADYGYT	NA	TRBV4-2	TRBJ1-2
ASIDPGQPPYEQY	TRBD1	TRBV19	TRBJ2-7
ASSVEGSGVQETQY	TRBD2	TRBV9	TRBJ2-5
ASSTLGRPLGEY	NA	TRBV11-2	TRBJ2-3
SATPGTGLTEAF	TRBD1	TRBV20-1	TRBJ1-1
ASSLVGVPMNTEAF	NA	TRBV11-1	TRBJ1-1
ASSLGWRYTDTQY	NA	TRBV5-1	TRBJ2-3
ASSYSSAGEVRNSPLH	NA	TRBV6-5	TRBJ1-6
ASRPLANTGELF	NA	TRBV2	TRBJ2-2
AISGTDPYGYT	NA	TRBV10-3	TRBJ1-2
ASSYWGPSYEQY	NA	TRBV6-5	TRBJ2-7
ASSLLSRAGNYGYT	NA	TRBV28	TRBJ1-2
ASSWGIGTGELF	NA	TRBV5-4	TRBJ2-2
SLRGGRNTQY	NA	TRBV20-1	TRBJ2-3
ASSLVSGPISYEQY	NA	TRBV28	TRBJ2-7
ASSLAAGTGVTYNEQF	NA	TRBV11-3	TRBJ2-1
ATQPGTGVTGELF	TRBD1	TRBV19	TRBJ2-2
ASSQEVGRILNTGELF	NA	TRBV4-3	TRBJ2-2
ASSTLLNRLSGANVLI	NA	TRBV18	TRBJ2-6
ASSLKGGTEAF	NA	TRBV7-8	TRBJ1-1
ASSSSPPTQY	NA	TRBV27	TRBJ2-3
ASSFPGLAIDTQY	TRBD2	TRBV28	TRBJ2-3
ASSSSLNSPLH	NA	TRBV18	TRBJ1-6
ASSPRHSTDTQY	NA	TRBV27	TRBJ2-3
SARGQGGETQY	TRBD1	TRBV20-1	TRBJ2-5
ASKDWSSYEQY	NA	TRBV28	TRBJ2-7
SEDIGSTNEQF	NA	TRBV29-1	TRBJ2-1